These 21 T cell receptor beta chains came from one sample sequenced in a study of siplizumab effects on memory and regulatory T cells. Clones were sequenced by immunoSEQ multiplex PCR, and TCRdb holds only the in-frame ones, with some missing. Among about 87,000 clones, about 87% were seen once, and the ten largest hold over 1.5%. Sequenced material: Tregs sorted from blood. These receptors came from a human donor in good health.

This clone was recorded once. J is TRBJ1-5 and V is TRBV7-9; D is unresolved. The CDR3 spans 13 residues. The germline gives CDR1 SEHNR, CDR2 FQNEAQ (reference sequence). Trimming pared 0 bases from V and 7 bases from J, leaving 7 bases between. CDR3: CASSLAQNQPQHF. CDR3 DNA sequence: TGTGCCAGCAGCTTAGCGCAAAACCAGCCCCAGCATTTT. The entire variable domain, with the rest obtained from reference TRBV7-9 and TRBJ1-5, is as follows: DTGVSQNPRHKITKRGQNVTFRCDPISEHNRLYWYRQTLGQGPEFLTYFQNEAQLEKSRLLSDRFSAERPKGSFSTLEIQRTEQGDSAMYLCASSLAQNQPQHFGDGTRLSIL.

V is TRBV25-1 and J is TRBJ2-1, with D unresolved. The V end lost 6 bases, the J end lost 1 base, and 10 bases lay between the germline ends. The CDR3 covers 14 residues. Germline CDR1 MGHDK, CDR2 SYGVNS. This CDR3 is CASRLTGSYNEQFF. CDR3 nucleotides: TGTGCCAGCAGATTGACGGGTTCCTACAATGAGCAGTTCTTC.

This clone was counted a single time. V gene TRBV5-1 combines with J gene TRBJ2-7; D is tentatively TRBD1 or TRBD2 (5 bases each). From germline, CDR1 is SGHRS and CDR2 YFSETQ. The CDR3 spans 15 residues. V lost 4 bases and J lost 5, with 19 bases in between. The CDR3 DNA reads TGCGCCAGCAGCAGGGTAACGGGGCTTGAGGACGAGCAGTACTTC. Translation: CASSRVTGLEDEQYF.

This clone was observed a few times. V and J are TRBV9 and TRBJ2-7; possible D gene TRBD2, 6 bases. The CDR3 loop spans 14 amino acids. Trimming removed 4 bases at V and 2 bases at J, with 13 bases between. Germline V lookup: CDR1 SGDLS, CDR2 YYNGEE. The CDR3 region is CASSRVAATYEQYF. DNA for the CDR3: TGTGCCAGCAGCCGCGTAGCGGCGACCTACGAGCAGTACTTC.

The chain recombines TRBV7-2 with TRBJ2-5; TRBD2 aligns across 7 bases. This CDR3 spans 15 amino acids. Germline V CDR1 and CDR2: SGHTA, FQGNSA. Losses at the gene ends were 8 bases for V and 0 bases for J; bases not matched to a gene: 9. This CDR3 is CASLRSGTYQETQYF. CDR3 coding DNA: TGTGCCAGCCTAAGGAGCGGGACGTACCAAGAGACCCAGTACTTC.

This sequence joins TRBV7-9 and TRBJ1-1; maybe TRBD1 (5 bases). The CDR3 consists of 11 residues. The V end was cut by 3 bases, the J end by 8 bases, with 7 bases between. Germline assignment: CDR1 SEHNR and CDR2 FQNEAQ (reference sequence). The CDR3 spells CASSFAGEAFF. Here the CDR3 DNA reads TGTGCCAGCAGCTTTGCAGGGGAAGCTTTCTTT.

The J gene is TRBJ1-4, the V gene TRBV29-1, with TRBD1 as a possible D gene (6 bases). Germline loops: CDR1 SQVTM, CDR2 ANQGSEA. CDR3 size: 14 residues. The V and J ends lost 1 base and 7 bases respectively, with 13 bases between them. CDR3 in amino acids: CSVEGVQGGEKLFF. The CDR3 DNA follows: TGCAGCGTTGAAGGGGTACAGGGAGGTGAAAAACTGTTTTTT.

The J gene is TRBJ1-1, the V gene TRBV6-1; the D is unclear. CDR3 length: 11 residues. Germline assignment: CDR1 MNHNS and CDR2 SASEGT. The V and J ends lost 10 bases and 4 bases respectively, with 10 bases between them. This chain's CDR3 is CATEVGTEAFF. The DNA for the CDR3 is TGTGCCACCGAAGTCGGCACTGAAGCTTTCTTT.

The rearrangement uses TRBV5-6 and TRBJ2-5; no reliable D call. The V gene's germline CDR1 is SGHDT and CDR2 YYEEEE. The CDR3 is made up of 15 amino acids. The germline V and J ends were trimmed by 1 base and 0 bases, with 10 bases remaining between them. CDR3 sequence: CASSLRLLYQETQYF. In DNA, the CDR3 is TGTGCCAGCAGCTTGCGACTGTTGTACCAAGAGACCCAGTACTTC.

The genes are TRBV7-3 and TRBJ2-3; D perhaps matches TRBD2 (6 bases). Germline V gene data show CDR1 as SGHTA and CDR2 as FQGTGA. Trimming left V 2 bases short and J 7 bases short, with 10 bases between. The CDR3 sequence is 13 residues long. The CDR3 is CASSLVEGNTQYF. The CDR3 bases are TGTGCCAGCAGCTTAGTGGAGGGGAATACGCAGTATTTT.

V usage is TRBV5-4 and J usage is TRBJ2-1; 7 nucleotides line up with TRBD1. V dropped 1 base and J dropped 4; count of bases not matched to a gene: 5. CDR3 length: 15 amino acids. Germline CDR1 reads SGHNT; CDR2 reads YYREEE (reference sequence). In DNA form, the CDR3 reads TGTGCCAGCAGCTTGAGGGGACAGACTTACAATGAGCAGTTCTTC. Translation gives CASSLRGQTYNEQFF.

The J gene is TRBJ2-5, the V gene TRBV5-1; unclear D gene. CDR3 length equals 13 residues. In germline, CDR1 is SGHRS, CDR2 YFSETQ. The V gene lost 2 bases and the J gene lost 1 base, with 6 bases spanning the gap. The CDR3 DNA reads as TGCGCCAGCAGCTTAGGGATCCAAGAGACCCAGTACTTC. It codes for CASSLGIQETQYF.

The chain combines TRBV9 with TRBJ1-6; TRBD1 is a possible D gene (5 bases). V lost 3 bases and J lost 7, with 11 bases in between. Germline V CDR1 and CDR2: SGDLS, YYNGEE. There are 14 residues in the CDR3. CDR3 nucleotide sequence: TGTGCCAGCAGCGCAGGGTATAGGAATTCACCCCTCCACTTT. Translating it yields CASSAGYRNSPLHF. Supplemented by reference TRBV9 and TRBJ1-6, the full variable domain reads DSGVTQTPKHLITATGQRVTLRCSPRSGDLSVYWYQQSLDQGLQFLIQYYNGEERAKGNILERFSAQQFPDLHSELNLSSLELGDSALYFCASSAGYRNSPLHFGNGTRLTVT.

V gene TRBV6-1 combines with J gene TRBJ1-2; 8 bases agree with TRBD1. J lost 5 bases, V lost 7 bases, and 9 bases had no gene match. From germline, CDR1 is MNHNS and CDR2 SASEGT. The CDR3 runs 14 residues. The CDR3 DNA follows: TGTGCCAGCATTGGGACAGGAGCACCTTATGGCTACACCTTC. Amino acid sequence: CASIGTGAPYGYTF.

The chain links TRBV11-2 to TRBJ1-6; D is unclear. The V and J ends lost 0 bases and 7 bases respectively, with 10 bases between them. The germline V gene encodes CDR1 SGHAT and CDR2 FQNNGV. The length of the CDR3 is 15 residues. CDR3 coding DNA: TGTGCCAGCAGCTTAGATCAGAGTGGGAATTCACCCCTCCACTTT. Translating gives CASSLDQSGNSPLHF.

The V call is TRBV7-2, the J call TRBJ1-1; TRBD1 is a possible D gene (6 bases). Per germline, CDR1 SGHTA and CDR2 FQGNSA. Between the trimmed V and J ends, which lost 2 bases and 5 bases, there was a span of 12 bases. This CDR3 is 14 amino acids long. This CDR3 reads CASSLWGAQTEAFF. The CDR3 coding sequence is TGTGCCAGCAGCTTATGGGGGGCACAAACTGAAGCTTTCTTT.

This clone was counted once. This CDR3 reads CASSPLDGIDYGYTF. The CDR3 DNA sequence: TGTGCCAGCTCACCGCTGGACGGGATTGACTATGGCTACACCTTC. V usage is TRBV18 and J usage is TRBJ1-2; no reliable D call. The germline V gene encodes CDR1 KGHSH and CDR2 LQKENI. V lost 3 bases, J lost 3 bases, and 14 bases lay in between. The CDR3 is made up of 15 amino acids.

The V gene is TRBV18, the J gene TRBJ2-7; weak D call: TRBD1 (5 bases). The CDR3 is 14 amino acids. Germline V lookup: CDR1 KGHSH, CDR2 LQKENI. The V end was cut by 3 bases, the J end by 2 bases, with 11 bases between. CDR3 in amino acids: CASSPKGLPYEQYF. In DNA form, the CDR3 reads TGTGCCAGCTCACCTAAGGGGCTGCCCTACGAGCAGTACTTC.

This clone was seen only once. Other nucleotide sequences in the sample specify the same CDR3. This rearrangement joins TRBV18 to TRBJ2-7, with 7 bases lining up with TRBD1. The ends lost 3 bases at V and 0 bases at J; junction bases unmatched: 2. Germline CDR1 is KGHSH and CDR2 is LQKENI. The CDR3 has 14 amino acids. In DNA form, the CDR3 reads TGTGCCAGCTCACCGCGACAGGGCTCCTACGAGCAGTACTTC. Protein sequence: CASSPRQGSYEQYF.

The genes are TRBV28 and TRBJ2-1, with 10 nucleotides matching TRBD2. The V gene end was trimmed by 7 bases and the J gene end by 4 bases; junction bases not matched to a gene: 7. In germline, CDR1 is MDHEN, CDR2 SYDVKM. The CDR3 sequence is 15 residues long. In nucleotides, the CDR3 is TGTGCCAGCAAACCGAGCGGGGGGGCTTACAATGAGCAGTTCTTC. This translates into CASKPSGGAYNEQFF.

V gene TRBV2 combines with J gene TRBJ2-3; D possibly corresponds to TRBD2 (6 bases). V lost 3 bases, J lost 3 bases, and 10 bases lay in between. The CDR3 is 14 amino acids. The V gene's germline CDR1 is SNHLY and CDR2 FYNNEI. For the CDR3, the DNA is TGTGCCAGCAGTGATTCTGCGGGGACAGATACGCAGTATTTT. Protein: CASSDSAGTDTQYF.